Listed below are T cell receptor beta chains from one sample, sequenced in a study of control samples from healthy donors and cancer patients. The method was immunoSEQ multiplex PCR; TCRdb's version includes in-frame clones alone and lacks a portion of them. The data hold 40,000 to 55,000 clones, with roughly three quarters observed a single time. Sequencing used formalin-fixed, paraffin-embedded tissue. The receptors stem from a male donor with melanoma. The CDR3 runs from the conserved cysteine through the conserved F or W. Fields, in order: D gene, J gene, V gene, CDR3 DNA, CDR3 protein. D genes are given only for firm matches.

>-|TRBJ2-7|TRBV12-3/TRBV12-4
TGTGCCAGCAGTTTACAGAGCTCCTACGAGCAGTACTTC
CASSLQSSYEQYF
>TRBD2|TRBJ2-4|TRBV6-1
TGTGCCAGCAGTGATCGACTAGCGCACTATCTAGCCAAAAACATTCAGTACTTC
CASSDRLAHYLAKNIQYF
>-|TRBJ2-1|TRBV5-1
TGCGCCAGCAGCACAGACGGTGACTCCTACAATGAGCAGTTCTTC
CASSTDGDSYNEQFF
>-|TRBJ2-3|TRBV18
TGTGCCAGCTCGTTGCGCATGCTTGCGGCGCCCTCTAGCACAGATACGCAGTATTTT
CASSLRMLAAPSSTDTQYF
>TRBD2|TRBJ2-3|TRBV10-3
TGTGCCATCAGTGCGGGACTAGCGGGATACACAGATACGCAGTATTTT
CAISAGLAGYTDTQYF
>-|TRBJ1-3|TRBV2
TGTGCCAGCAGTGAAGCCCGGGACCGGGGAAACACCATATATTTT
CASSEARDRGNTIYF
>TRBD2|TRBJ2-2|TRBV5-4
TGTGCCAGCAGCACAGGGACTAGCGGGAACACCGGGGAGCTGTTTTTT
CASSTGTSGNTGELFF
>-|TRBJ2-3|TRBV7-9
TGTGCCAGCAGCTTATCCGATACGCAGTATTTT
CASSLSDTQYF
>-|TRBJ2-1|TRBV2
TGTGCCAGCAGTAGCAGAAAAGAGCAGTTCTTC
CASSSRKEQFF
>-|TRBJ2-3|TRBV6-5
TGTGCCAGCAGGTCGCACACAGATACGCAGTATTTT
CASRSHTDTQYF
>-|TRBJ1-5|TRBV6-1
TGTGCCAGCAGTGAACCGGCAGGACCTAGCAATCAGCCCCAGCATTTT
CASSEPAGPSNQPQHF